This entry is about one T cell receptor beta chain. The target antigen is unknown. The sample originates from a study of cytomegalovirus exposure and HLA in healthy donors. Study-level background: An early release of data contained 80 million to 85 million unique TCRs, which came from HLA-typed donors. Caucasian-associated ancestry cluster membership applied to about four fifths of under 450 genotyped donors. Study results and limitations: In an earlier analysis, productive rearrangement rates for most beta V segments clustered near 87% or 30%.

PCR amplification relied on 60 Vbeta primers (plus 13 Jbeta primers). Here immunoSEQ multiplex PCR was the method, and the copy in TCRdb shows in-frame clones only, minus some. The sample lists roughly 86,000 clones; 60% to 80% were seen once. Germline loops: CDR1 SGHVS, CDR2 FNYEAQ. The CDR3 has 15 residues. The ends lost 5 bases at V and 5 bases at J; junction bases unmatched: 4. This TCR was recovered from a female donor in good health and CMV-seronegative. The V gene is TRBV7-6, the J gene TRBJ2-1, with 12 bases aligning to TRBD2. Material for sequencing was PBMCs. The chain's CDR3 is CASSHGLAGNNEQFF. The CDR3 DNA follows: TGTGCCAGCAGCCACGGACTAGCGGGAAACAATGAGCAGTTCTTC.